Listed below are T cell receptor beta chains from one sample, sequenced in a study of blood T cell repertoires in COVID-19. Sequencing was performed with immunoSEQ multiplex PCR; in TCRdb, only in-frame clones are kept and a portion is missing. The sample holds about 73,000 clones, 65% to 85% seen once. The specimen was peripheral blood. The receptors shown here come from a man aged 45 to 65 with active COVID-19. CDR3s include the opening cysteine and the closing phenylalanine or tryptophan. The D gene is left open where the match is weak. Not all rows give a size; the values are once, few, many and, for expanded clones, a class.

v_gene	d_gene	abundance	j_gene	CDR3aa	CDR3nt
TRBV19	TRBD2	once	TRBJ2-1	CASSSTAGDPGSYNEQFF	TGTGCCAGTAGTAGCACCGCGGGAGACCCGGGGTCCTACAATGAGCAGTTCTTC
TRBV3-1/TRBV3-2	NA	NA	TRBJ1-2	CASLDPYGNYGYTF	TGTGCCAGCCTCGACCCCTACGGGAACTATGGCTACACCTTC
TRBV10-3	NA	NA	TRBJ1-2	CAISESAFGYTF	TGTGCCATCAGTGAGTCGGCCTTCGGCTACACCTTC
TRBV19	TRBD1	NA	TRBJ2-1	CASTTTRGLMNEQFF	TGTGCCAGTACCACCACCAGGGGGCTAATGAATGAGCAGTTCTTC
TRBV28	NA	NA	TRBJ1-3	CASNLEGVSGNTIYF	TGTGCCAGCAACCTAGAAGGTGTCTCTGGAAACACCATATATTTT
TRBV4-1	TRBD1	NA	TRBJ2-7	CASSQVSGQGASYEQYF	TGCGCCAGCAGCCAAGTTTCAGGACAGGGGGCATCCTACGAGCAGTACTTC
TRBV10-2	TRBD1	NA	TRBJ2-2	CASRGTGAGELFF	TGCGCCAGCAGGGGGACAGGGGCCGGGGAGCTGTTTTTT
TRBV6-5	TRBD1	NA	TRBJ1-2	CASSTGQGRIGYTF	TGTGCCAGCAGTACCGGACAGGGTCGGATTGGCTACACCTTC
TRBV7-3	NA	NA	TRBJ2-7	CASSLSGTSSYEQYF	TGTGCCAGCAGCTTAAGCGGGACCAGCTCCTACGAGCAGTACTTC
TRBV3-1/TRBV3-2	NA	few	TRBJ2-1	CASSQGWSSTEQFF	TGTGCCAGCAGCCAAGGCTGGTCTAGCACTGAGCAGTTCTTC
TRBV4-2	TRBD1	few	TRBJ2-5	CASSQDRGRQETQYF	TGTGCCAGCAGCCAAGACAGGGGGCGGCAAGAGACCCAGTACTTC
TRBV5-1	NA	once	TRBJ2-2	CASSYLEGDTGELFF	TGCGCCAGCAGCTACCTTGAGGGAGACACCGGGGAGCTGTTTTTT
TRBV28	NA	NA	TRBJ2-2	CASSRDPGGELFF	TGTGCCAGCAGCCGGGATCCGGGCGGGGAGCTGTTTTTT
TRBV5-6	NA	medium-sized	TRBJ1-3	CASSLGGPGDTIYF	TGTGCCAGCAGCTTGGGAGGGCCCGGTGACACCATATATTTT
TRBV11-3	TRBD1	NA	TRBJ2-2	CASSPGQGAAGELFF	TGTGCCAGCAGTCCGGGACAGGGGGCAGCCGGGGAGCTGTTTTTT
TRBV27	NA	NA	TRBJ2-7	CASYDAGSRGQYF	TGTGCCAGCTATGATGCGGGTAGTAGAGGGCAGTACTTC
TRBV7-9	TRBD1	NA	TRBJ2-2	CASSRTGANTGELFF	TGTGCCAGCAGCCGGACAGGTGCGAACACCGGGGAGCTGTTTTTT
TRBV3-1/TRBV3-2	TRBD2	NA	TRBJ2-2	CASSHRGTSGSRAGELFF	TGTGCCAGCAGCCACCGAGGGACTAGCGGGAGTAGAGCCGGGGAGCTGTTTTTT
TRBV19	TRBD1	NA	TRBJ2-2	CASSGGQGVLNTGELFF	TGTGCCAGTAGTGGGGGACAGGGGGTGTTGAACACCGGGGAGCTGTTTTTT
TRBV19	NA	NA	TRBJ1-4	CASSIGGKKLFF	TGTGCCAGTAGTATAGGCGGGAAGAAACTGTTTTTT
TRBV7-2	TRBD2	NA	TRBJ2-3	CASSLVGPAGGGADTQYF	TGTGCCAGCAGCTTAGTTGGTCCCGCGGGGGGAGGCGCAGATACGCAGTATTTT
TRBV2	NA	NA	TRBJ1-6	CASTRINNSPLHF	TGTGCCAGCACCAGAATCAATAATTCACCCCTCCACTTT
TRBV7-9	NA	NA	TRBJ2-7	CASSPPGPGITYEQYF	TGTGCCAGCAGCCCGCCAGGCCCAGGGATCACTTACGAGCAGTACTTC
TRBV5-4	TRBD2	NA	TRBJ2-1	CASSQPSGAYNEQFF	TGTGCCAGCAGCCAACCTAGCGGGGCATACAATGAGCAGTTCTTC
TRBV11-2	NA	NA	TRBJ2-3	CASRNQQTGPFGTQYF	TGTGCCAGCAGGAATCAACAGACAGGCCCGTTTGGTACGCAGTATTTT
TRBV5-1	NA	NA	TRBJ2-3	CASSAGETDTQYF	TGCGCCAGCAGCGCAGGGGAAACAGATACGCAGTATTTT
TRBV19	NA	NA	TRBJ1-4	CAITPPGGGEKLFF	TGTGCCATAACTCCGCCGGGGGGGGGAGAAAAACTGTTTTTT
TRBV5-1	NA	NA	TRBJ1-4	CASSSKAGARTNEKLFF	TGCGCCAGCAGCTCGAAGGCGGGGGCGAGGACTAATGAAAAACTGTTTTTT
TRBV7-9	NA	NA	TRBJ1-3	CASSLGGGRSGNTIYF	TGTGCCAGCAGCTTAGGTGGAGGGCGCTCTGGAAACACCATATATTTT
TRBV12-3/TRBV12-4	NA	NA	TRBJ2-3	CASSRLVNTQYF	TGTGCCAGCAGCCGTCTCGTAAATACGCAGTATTTT
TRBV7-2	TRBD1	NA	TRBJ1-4	CASSSDRGGEKLFF	TGTGCCAGCAGCTCGGACAGGGGAGGTGAAAAACTGTTTTTT
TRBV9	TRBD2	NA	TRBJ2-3	CASSATSGRPDTQYF	TGTGCCAGCAGCGCGACTAGCGGGAGACCAGATACGCAGTATTTT